This TCR beta chain was found in a study of identical twins. TCRdb re-called the 5' RACE reads with MiXCR, one entry per CDR3 protein. This sample yields over 500,000 distinct CDR3 sequences, of which 20% to 25% are seen a single time; 0.75% to 0.95% belongs to the top ten. This CDR3 region has 17 residues. This same sample was also taken into another study, of T cells expressing NK-cell markers.

The TCR comes from a woman aged 18-30 years in good health. The sequenced sample consisted of CD4+ T cells sorted from blood. V gene TRBV12-2 combines with J gene TRBJ2-3; TRBD2 is taken as the D call from the table, unchecked against the DNA. TRBV12-2 is marked as a pseudogene. In DNA form, the CDR3 reads TGTGCAAGTCGCCCGCGGCGGGACTCCCCATTCACAGATACGCAGTATTTT. It encodes CASRPRRDSPFTDTQYF.